This T cell receptor beta chain was found in a study of identifying expanded T cells in peripheral blood. Assay: immunoSEQ multiplex PCR; the TCRdb copy retains only in-frame clones and omits some. Of tens of thousands of clones listed, under 85% are singletons. The specimen sequenced was blood. The receptor comes from a person aged 18 to 70 in good health.

The CDR3 protein is CASSLLIGQGGEQYF. The CDR3 DNA follows: TGTGCCAGCAGCCTCCTAATCGGACAGGGCGGCGAGCAGTACTTC. This rearrangement joins TRBV7-6 to TRBJ2-7; TRBD1 matches 8 bases. Germline trimming cut 5 bases from V and 6 bases from J; bases unmatched to any gene: 12. The CDR3 is made up of 15 amino acids. In germline, CDR1 is SGHVS, CDR2 FNYEAQ. The complete variable domain, with remaining parts taken from reference TRBV7-6 and TRBJ2-7, reads GAGVSQSPRYKVTKRGQDVALRCDPISGHVSLYWYRQALGQGPEFLTYFNYEAQQDKSGLPNDRFSAERPEGSISTLTIQRTEQRDSAMYRCASSLLIGQGGEQYFGPGTRLTVT.